What follows are 30 T cell receptor beta chains derived from one specimen sequenced in a study of blood T cells in healthy people across ages. PCR was performed a second time for roughly 6 to 12 cycles using a sample-barcoded 5' primer and a J-beta primer mix. TCRdb fed the 5' RACE reads into MiXCR, producing one record per CDR3 protein. The repertoire holds about 1.4 million distinct CDR3 sequences, with roughly 60% as singletons. The sequenced sample was blood. The source of these receptors is a man between 18 and 35 years old in good health.

The gene calls are TRBV20-1 and TRBJ2-5; 8 positions match TRBD1. The CDR3 length is 15 residues. The J segment lost 5 bases and the V segment lost 5 bases, leaving 13 bases of the junction unmatched. Germline CDR1 and CDR2: DFQATT and SNEGSKA (reference sequence). Written as DNA, the CDR3 is TGCAGTGCTCAAGGACGGACAGGGTATAGTGAGACCCAGTACTTC. Its protein product is CSAQGRTGYSETQYF.

CDR3 in DNA: TGTGCCAGCAGACTGGACAGGGGTACAGATACGCAGTATTTT. The encoded protein is CASRLDRGTDTQYF. The chain uses TRBV11-1 and TRBJ2-3; 9 bases agree with TRBD1. Germline trimming cut 6 bases from V and 3 bases from J; bases unmatched to any gene: 4. Germline V gene lookup returns CDR1 SGHAT and CDR2 FQDESV (reference sequence). This CDR3 is 14 amino acids long.

J is TRBJ2-1 and V is TRBV20-1; D is perhaps TRBD1 (7 bases). This CDR3 contains 18 residues. Germline CDR1 is DFQATT and CDR2 is SNEGSKA (reference sequence). Deletions cut 3 bases from V and 7 bases from J, with 28 bases between. CDR3 region: CSARGTLTAATGRNEQFF. CDR3 DNA: TGCAGTGCTAGGGGTACTTTAACCGCGGCGACAGGGAGGAATGAGCAGTTCTTC.

The count of this clonotype is one. The chain joins TRBV5-5 to TRBJ1-2; 8 nucleotides line up with TRBD1. CDR3 size: 16 residues. Unmatched junction bases numbered 9, after V lost 3 bases and J lost 2 bases. Per the germline V gene, CDR1 is SGHKS and CDR2 is YYEKEE (reference sequence). CDR3 sequence: CASSSFGDRLNYGYTF. The CDR3 nucleotides are TGTGCCAGCAGCTCCTTCGGGGACAGGTTGAACTATGGCTACACCTTC.

This clonotype showed up just a few times. The chain employs TRBV4-1 and TRBJ2-5; either TRBD1 or TRBD2 may supply D (6 bases each). CDR3 length: 15 residues. The ends were cut back, 4 bases at V and 3 bases at J, with 15 bases in the middle. Per the germline V gene, CDR1 is MGHRA and CDR2 is YSYEKL. DNA of the CDR3: TGCGCCAGCAGCCCAGCCCCGGGGGCGGAAGAGACCCAGTACTTC. Translated, it gives CASSPAPGAEETQYF.

V is TRBV7-9 and J is TRBJ2-3; 10 bases are a match to TRBD2. This CDR3 has 16 residues. Germline-derived CDR1 and CDR2 are SEHNR and FQNEAQ (reference sequence). V gave up 3 bases and J gave up 0 bases; unmatched junction bases: 3. DNA of the CDR3: TGTGCCAGCAGCTTCACTAGCGGGGAAAGCACAGATACGCAGTATTTT. Translated, it gives CASSFTSGESTDTQYF.

The chain couples TRBV28 to TRBJ1-5; 9 nucleotides align to TRBD1. The CDR3 has 15 residues. Unmatched junction bases numbered 6, after V lost 3 bases and J lost 6 bases. In germline, CDR1 is MDHEN, CDR2 SYDVKM. The DNA of the CDR3 is TGTGCCAGCAGTTTCGGCGGGGACAGGGCTCAGCCCCAGCATTTT. Amino acids: CASSFGGDRAQPQHF.

The chain combines TRBV20-1 with TRBJ1-4; D is unresolved. Trimming removed 2 bases from V and 5 bases from J, with 12 bases in between. The CDR3 has 14 residues. Germline V gives CDR1 DFQATT, CDR2 SNEGSKA (reference sequence). The DNA for the CDR3 is TGCAGTGCTAGACGCTTGAGTCGAAATGAAAAACTGTTTTTT. This translates into CSARRLSRNEKLFF.

The count of this clonotype is one. This chain connects TRBV6-8 to TRBJ2-7; D remains ambiguous. V was cut by 6 bases and J by 7 bases, with 19 bases left in between. The CDR3 runs 14 residues. Germline CDR1 reads MNHGY; CDR2 reads SAAAGT. The CDR3 protein is CASRFPVIWDEQYF. The CDR3 DNA reads TGTGCCAGCAGATTCCCGGTCATTTGGGATGAGCAGTACTTC.

This clonotype has only a few counts. This rearrangement joins TRBV7-9 to TRBJ2-1; D uncertain. The V gene's germline CDR1 is SEHNR and CDR2 FQNEAQ (reference sequence). Deletions cut 5 bases from V and 7 bases from J, with 21 bases between. The CDR3 length is 16 residues. The CDR3 here is CASSDKANFGINEQFF. CDR3 nucleotides: TGTGCCAGCAGCGATAAGGCCAACTTCGGCATTAATGAGCAGTTCTTC. Complete variable domain (other parts from reference TRBV7-9 and TRBJ2-1): DTGVSQNPRHKITKRGQNVTFRCDPISEHNRLYWYRQTLGQGPEFLTYFQNEAQLEKSRLLSDRFSAERPKGSFSTLEIQRTEQGDSAMYLCASSDKANFGINEQFFGPGTRLTVL.

The rearrangement uses TRBV20-1 and TRBJ2-7, with 7 bases aligning to TRBD1. This CDR3 comprises 14 residues. Germline-derived CDR1 and CDR2 are DFQATT and SNEGSKA (reference sequence). J was trimmed by 3 bases and V by 3 bases; bases with no gene match: 8. The DNA for the CDR3 is TGCAGTGCTAGGGGTTGGGACAGCTACTACGAGCAGTACTTC. Translation: CSARGWDSYYEQYF.

J is TRBJ1-1 and V is TRBV6-5, with 8 positions matching TRBD1. The CDR3 loop spans 16 amino acids. Trimming took 5 bases from V and 3 from J; bases not matched to a gene: 11. The germline CDR1 and CDR2 sequences are MNHEY and SVGAGI. The CDR3 loop is CASSPQHDRGHTEAFF. In DNA, the CDR3 is TGTGCCAGCAGTCCTCAACACGACAGGGGCCACACTGAAGCTTTCTTT.

This clonotype was detected only a few times. The V call is TRBV6-5, the J call TRBJ2-1, with TRBD2 as a possible D gene (5 bases). The CDR3 is 14 amino acids. Between the trimmed V and J ends, which lost 6 bases and 2 bases, there was a span of 11 bases. Germline values: CDR1 MNHEY, CDR2 SVGAGI. CDR3 DNA: TGTGCCAGCAGCAATAGCGTCCCCTACAATGAGCAGTTCTTC. Encoded protein: CASSNSVPYNEQFF.

The chain uses TRBV7-2 and TRBJ2-6; D not certain. Per germline, CDR1 SGHTA and CDR2 FQGNSA. V lost 5 bases to trimming and J lost 3 bases, with 5 bases between them. The CDR3 totals 13 residues. The CDR3 DNA reads as TGTGCCAGCAGCCCAATTGGGGCCAACGTCCTGACTTTC. As protein: CASSPIGANVLTF.

This chain links TRBV4-1 with TRBJ2-7; 10 nucleotides align to TRBD2. The end of the DNA fits TRBJ2-5 better, so the J call may be wrong. This CDR3 spans 16 amino acids. Looked up from germline, CDR1 is MGHRA and CDR2 is YSYEKL. Here the CDR3 reads CASSQASFSGGETQYF. The CDR3 DNA follows: TGCGCCAGCAGCCAAGCCTCTTTTAGCGGGGGGGAGACCCAGTACTTC.

The V call is TRBV7-8, the J call TRBJ2-3; TRBD2 agrees at 14 bases. The CDR3 runs to 17 residues. The V gene end was trimmed by 4 bases and the J gene end by 0 bases; junction bases not matched to a gene: 3. Per the germline V gene, CDR1 is SGHVS and CDR2 is FQNEAQ. The CDR3 region is CASSWTSGGTSTDTQYF. CDR3 bases: TGTGCCAGCAGCTGGACTAGCGGGGGGACTAGCACAGATACGCAGTATTTT.

This chain links TRBV12-3 or TRBV12-4 with TRBJ2-7; D unclear. The DNA end is a closer match to TRBJ2-5, so the J assignment may be wrong. The CDR3 runs 16 residues. The CDR3 sequence is CASSLGHDLGMETQYF. DNA for the CDR3: TGTGCCAGCAGTTTAGGACACGACCTGGGGATGGAGACCCAGTACTTC.

CDR3 DNA sequence: TGTGCCAGCAGTAGCGGTTCCCCTACATGGAATGAGCAGTTCTTC. Protein sequence: CASSSGSPTWNEQFF. The V call is TRBV6-2 or TRBV6-3, the J call TRBJ2-1, with a tentative D call TRBD2 (5 bases). The CDR3 is 15 amino acids. Germline V gives CDR1 MNHEY, CDR2 SVGEGT. V lost 5 bases to trimming and J lost 7 bases, with 18 bases between them.

The V and J genes are TRBV4-3 and TRBJ2-7; the D gene is possibly TRBD1 (5 bases). Germline lookup yields CDR1 LGHNA and CDR2 YSLEER. The CDR3 has 15 amino acids. V was cut by 0 bases and J by 5 bases, with 14 bases left in between. CDR3 sequence (DNA): TGCGCCAGCAGCCAAGATAGGCGACAGTTTAACGAGCAGTACTTC. This gives the protein CASSQDRRQFNEQYF.

This clonotype was counted between two and nine times. V is TRBV7-9 and J is TRBJ1-2; 8 positions agree with TRBD1. V lost 5 bases, J lost 3 bases, and 5 bases stayed unmatched. The germline CDR1 and CDR2 sequences are SEHNR and FQNEAQ (reference sequence). The CDR3 is 14 residues long. This CDR3 is CASSVQGVDYGYTF. CDR3 nucleotides: TGTGCCAGCAGCGTACAGGGGGTGGACTATGGCTACACCTTC.

The V gene is TRBV4-3, the J gene TRBJ2-5; 9 positions match TRBD2. After removal of 0 bases from V and 7 bases from J, the junction contained 12 bases not matched to a gene. The CDR3 runs to 17 residues. Germline-derived CDR1 and CDR2 are LGHNA and YSLEER. The CDR3 DNA sequence: TGCGCCAGCAGCCAAGATCCCGCGGGGGGGCCTAGAGGGACCCAGTACTTC. Translation: CASSQDPAGGPRGTQYF.

The chain carries TRBV7-2 and TRBJ2-3, with D tentatively TRBD1 (6 bases). The germline V gene has CDR1 SGHTA and CDR2 FQGNSA. The length of the CDR3 is 18 residues. V was shortened by 0 bases and J by 2 bases, with 18 bases between the two germline ends. The CDR3 coding sequence is TGTGCCAGCAGCTTAGCGGCGACCAGACAGGCCCCCACAGATACGCAGTATTTT. Encoded protein: CASSLAATRQAPTDTQYF.

This rearrangement joins TRBV12-3 or TRBV12-4 to TRBJ2-4; D is perhaps TRBD2 (6 bases). V shed 3 bases and J shed 6 bases, with 12 bases lying between them. The CDR3 sequence is 14 residues long. The CDR3 region is CASSLMGGGNIQYF. The CDR3 DNA is TGTGCCAGCAGTTTGATGGGGGGAGGAAACATTCAGTACTTC.

This clonotype is a singleton in its sample. The rearrangement links TRBV3-1 to TRBJ2-1, with 10 nucleotides matching TRBD2. Germline V gene lookup returns CDR1 LGHDT and CDR2 YNNKEL (reference sequence). The CDR3 sequence is 16 residues long. V lost 1 base and J lost 4; bases outside the gene matches: 4. The CDR3 coding sequence is TGTGCCAGCAGCCAAGTTTTTAGCGGGGGGTACAATGAGCAGTTCTTC. It translates to CASSQVFSGGYNEQFF.

The chain carries TRBV7-2 and TRBJ1-5, with a tentative D call TRBD1 (5 bases). With 4 bases removed from V and 3 bases from J, the gap between germline ends came to 13 bases. CDR1 is SGHTA, CDR2 FQGNSA, per germline. This CDR3 has 15 amino acids. CDR3: CASSSDPGNNQPQHF. The CDR3 DNA is TGTGCCAGCAGCTCTGACCCAGGGAACAATCAGCCCCAGCATTTT.

V usage is TRBV20-1 and J usage is TRBJ2-5, with 9 bases matching TRBD1. CDR3 length: 16 residues. Per germline, CDR1 DFQATT and CDR2 SNEGSKA (reference sequence). Trimming took 0 bases from V and 4 from J; bases not matched to a gene: 9. The CDR3 nucleotides are TGCAGTGCTAGAGATACATACAGGGGGCGGAGAGAGACCCAGTACTTC. Translated, it gives CSARDTYRGRRETQYF.

In the case of this clonotype: One end of the junction fails to match germline, which may point to a read error. The chain carries TRBV27 and TRBJ2-1; the match to TRBD2 covers 11 bases. This CDR3 contains 14 residues. Germline loops: CDR1 MNHEY, CDR2 SMNVEV (reference sequence). The CDR3 sequence is CAGSFSGGAFEQFF. CDR3 DNA sequence: TGTGCCGGCAGTTTTAGCGGGGGGGCCTTTGAGCAGTTCTTC.

The chain joins TRBV20-1 to TRBJ2-1; 8 nucleotides match TRBD1. V dropped 6 bases and J dropped 0; count of bases not matched to a gene: 4. The CDR3 runs 14 residues. Germline V gene data show CDR1 as DFQATT and CDR2 as SNEGSKA (reference sequence). In nucleotides, the CDR3 is TGCAGTGCGAAGGACAGGGACTCCTACAATGAGCAGTTCTTC. Translated: CSAKDRDSYNEQFF.

This clonotype has just one count. The rearrangement joins TRBV5-1 to TRBJ1-2; D might be TRBD1 (6 bases). The germline V gene has CDR1 SGHRS and CDR2 YFSETQ. V dropped 4 bases and J dropped 7 bases, with 17 bases sitting between them. The CDR3 covers 14 residues. The CDR3 DNA is TGCGCCAGCAGCCCAAACTTGGACAGCACTGGCTACACCTTC. Translating it yields CASSPNLDSTGYTF.

As regards this clonotype: At one boundary the junction diverges from the germline segment, which might be a read error. V is TRBV12-3 or TRBV12-4 and J is TRBJ2-4; D remains unclear. CDR3 size: 14 residues. CDR3 region: CASSPIRTENIQYF. The CDR3, as DNA: TGTGCCAGCAGTCCGATCCGGACCGAAAACATCCAGTACTTC.